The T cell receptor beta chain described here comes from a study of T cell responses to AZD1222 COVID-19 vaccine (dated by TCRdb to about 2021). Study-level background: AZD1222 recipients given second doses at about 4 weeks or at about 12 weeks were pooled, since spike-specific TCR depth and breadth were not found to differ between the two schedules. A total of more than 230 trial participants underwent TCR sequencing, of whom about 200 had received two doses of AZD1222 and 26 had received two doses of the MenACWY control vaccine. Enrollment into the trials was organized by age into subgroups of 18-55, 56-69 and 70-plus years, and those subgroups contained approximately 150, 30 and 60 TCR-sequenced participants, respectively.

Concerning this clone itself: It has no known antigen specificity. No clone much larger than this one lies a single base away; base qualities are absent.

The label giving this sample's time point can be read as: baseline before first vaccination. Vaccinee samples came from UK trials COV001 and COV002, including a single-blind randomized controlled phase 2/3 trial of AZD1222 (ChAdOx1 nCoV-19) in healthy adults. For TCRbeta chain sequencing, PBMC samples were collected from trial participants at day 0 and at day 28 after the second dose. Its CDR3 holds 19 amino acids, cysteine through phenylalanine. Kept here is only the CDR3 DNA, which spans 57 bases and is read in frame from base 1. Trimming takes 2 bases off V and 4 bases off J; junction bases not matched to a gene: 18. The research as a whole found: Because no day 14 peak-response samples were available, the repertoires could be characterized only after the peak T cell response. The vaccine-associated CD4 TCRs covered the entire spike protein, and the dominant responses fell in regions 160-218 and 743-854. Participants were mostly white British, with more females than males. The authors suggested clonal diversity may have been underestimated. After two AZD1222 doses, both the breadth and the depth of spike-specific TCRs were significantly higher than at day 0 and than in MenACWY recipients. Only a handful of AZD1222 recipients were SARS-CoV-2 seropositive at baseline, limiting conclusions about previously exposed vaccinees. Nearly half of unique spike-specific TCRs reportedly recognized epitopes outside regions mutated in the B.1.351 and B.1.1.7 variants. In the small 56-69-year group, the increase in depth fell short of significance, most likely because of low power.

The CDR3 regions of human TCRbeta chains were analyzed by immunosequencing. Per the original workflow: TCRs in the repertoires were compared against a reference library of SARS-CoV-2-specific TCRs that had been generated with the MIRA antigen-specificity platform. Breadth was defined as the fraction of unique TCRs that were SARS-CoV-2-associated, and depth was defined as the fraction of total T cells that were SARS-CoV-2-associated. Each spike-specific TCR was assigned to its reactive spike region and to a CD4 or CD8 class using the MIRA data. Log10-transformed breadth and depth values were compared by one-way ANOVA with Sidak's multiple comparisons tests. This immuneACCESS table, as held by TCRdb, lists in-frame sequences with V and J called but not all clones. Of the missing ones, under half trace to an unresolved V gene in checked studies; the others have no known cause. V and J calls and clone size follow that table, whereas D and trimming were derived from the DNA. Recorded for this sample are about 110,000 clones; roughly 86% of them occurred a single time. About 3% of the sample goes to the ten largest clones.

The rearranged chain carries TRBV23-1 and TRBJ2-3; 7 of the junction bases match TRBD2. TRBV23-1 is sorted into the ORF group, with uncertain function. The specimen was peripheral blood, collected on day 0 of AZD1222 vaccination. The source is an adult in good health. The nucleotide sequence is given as TGCGCCAGCAGTCAACCCAACACCGTACAACTAGCGCTGGCAGATACGCAGTATTTT. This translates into CASSQPNTVQLALADTQYF.